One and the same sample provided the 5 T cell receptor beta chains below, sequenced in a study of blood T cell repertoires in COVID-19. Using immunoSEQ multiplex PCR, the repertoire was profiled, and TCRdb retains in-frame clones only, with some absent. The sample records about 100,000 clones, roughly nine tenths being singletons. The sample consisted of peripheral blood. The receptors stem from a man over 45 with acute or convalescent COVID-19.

The CDR3 protein is CASSRGGGGSEKLFF. CDR3 DNA sequence: TGTGCCAGCAGTCGAGGGGGGGGAGGGTCTGAAAAACTGTTTTTT. The chain combines TRBV6-5 with TRBJ1-4; D may be TRBD1 (6 bases). The length of the CDR3 is 15 residues. CDR1 and CDR2 (germline): MNHEY, SVGAGI. The V and J ends lost 5 bases and 7 bases respectively, with 17 bases between them.

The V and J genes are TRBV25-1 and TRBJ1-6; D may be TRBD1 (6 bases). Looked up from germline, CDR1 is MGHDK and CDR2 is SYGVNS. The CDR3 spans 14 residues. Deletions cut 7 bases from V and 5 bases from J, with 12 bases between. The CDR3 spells CASTKGGDNSPLHF. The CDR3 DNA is TGTGCCAGCACCAAAGGGGGGGATAATTCACCCCTCCACTTT.

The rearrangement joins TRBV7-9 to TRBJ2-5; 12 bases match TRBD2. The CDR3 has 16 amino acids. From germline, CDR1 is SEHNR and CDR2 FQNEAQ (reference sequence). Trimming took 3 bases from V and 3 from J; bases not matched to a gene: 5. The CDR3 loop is CASSFLAGGHKETQYF. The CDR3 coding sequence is TGTGCCAGCAGCTTCCTAGCGGGGGGGCACAAAGAGACCCAGTACTTC.

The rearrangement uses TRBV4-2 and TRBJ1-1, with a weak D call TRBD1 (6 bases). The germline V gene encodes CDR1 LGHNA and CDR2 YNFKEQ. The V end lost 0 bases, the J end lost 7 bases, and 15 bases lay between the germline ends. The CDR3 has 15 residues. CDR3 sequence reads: CASSQEVQGFGEAFF. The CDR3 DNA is TGTGCCAGCAGCCAAGAAGTACAGGGATTCGGTGAAGCTTTCTTT.

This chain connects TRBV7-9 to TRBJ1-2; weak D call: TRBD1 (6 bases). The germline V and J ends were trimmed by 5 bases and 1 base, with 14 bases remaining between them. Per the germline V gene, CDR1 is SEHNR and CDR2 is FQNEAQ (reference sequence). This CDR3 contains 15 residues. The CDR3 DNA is TGTGCCAGCAGCGTACAGGGTGACTTTAACTATGGCTACACCTTC. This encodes CASSVQGDFNYGYTF.